These T cell receptor beta chains were read from a single sample in a study of blood T cells in healthy people across ages. TCRdb reanalysed the 5' RACE reads using MiXCR and keeps one entry per CDR3 protein. The repertoire holds about 930,000 distinct CDR3 sequences, with about 29% as singletons. This sample was shared with a second study, whose subject was T cells of mothers and their children.

Sequenced: blood. The source is a woman in her forties in good health. Each CDR3 is given with its conserved first and last residue. A D gene is named only where the DNA matches it firmly. Clone size is not always given. Where it is, it says once, few, many or a class for expanded clones.

d_call: NA; j_call: TRBJ2-7; v_call: TRBV20-1; clone_size: few; cdr3_nt: TGCAGTGCTCCCTCTCCCGGCGAGGTAATTAAGGGGTACGAGCAGTACTTC; cdr3_aa: CSAPSPGEVIKGYEQYF
d_call: NA; j_call: TRBJ2-7; v_call: TRBV29-1; clone_size: NA; cdr3_nt: TGCAGCGTTGAAGAACCGGGACCCCTCCCCTACGAGCAGTACTTC; cdr3_aa: CSVEEPGPLPYEQYF
d_call: NA; j_call: TRBJ2-3; v_call: TRBV12-3/TRBV12-4; clone_size: NA; cdr3_nt: TGTGCCAGCACCCGAGGGACTTTGTCAGGAGATACGGAGTATTTT; cdr3_aa: CASTRGTLSGDTEYF
d_call: TRBD2; j_call: TRBJ2-7; v_call: TRBV5-1; clone_size: once; cdr3_nt: TGCGCCAGCAGTCCCCGGGAGGATCCCTACAATGAGCAGTACTTC; cdr3_aa: CASSPREDPYNEQYF
d_call: TRBD1; j_call: TRBJ1-1; v_call: TRBV7-2; clone_size: few; cdr3_nt: TGTGCCAGCAGCTCATACCAGGGGGTGGCTAAAGCTTTCTTT; cdr3_aa: CASSSYQGVAKAFF
d_call: TRBD2; j_call: TRBJ2-5; v_call: TRBV7-9; clone_size: NA; cdr3_nt: TGTGCCAGCAGCTTATACATTCGGACTAGCGGGTTAGAGACCCAGTACTTC; cdr3_aa: CASSLYIRTSGLETQYF
d_call: NA; j_call: TRBJ2-3; v_call: TRBV6-5; clone_size: few; cdr3_nt: TGTGCCAGCAGTTACTCGCGGAGCGGCGAAGATACGCAGTATTTT; cdr3_aa: CASSYSRSGEDTQYF
d_call: NA; j_call: TRBJ2-7; v_call: TRBV6-5; clone_size: NA; cdr3_nt: TGTGCCAGCAGTTACGAGGGGGGCGCCGAGCAGTACTTC; cdr3_aa: CASSYEGGAEQYF
d_call: NA; j_call: TRBJ2-5; v_call: TRBV6-6; clone_size: NA; cdr3_nt: TGTGCCAGCAGTTACACCGGGGAGACCCAGTACTTC; cdr3_aa: CASSYTGETQYF
d_call: TRBD1; j_call: TRBJ2-5; v_call: TRBV29-1; clone_size: many; cdr3_nt: TGCAGCGTGACCGGGACAGGGGGTTGGGAGGCCCAGTACTTC; cdr3_aa: CSVTGTGGWEAQYF
d_call: TRBD1; j_call: TRBJ1-2; v_call: TRBV27; clone_size: NA; cdr3_nt: TGTGCCAGCAGTTTCGCGAGAGGGGGCGCTAATGGCTACACCTTC; cdr3_aa: CASSFARGGANGYTF
d_call: TRBD1; j_call: TRBJ1-2; v_call: TRBV27; clone_size: NA; cdr3_nt: TGTGCCAGCAGTTTATGGGGGCCGGACAGGGCCTGGGCCTATGGCTACACCTTC; cdr3_aa: CASSLWGPDRAWAYGYTF
d_call: NA; j_call: TRBJ2-2; v_call: TRBV7-2; clone_size: NA; cdr3_nt: TGTGCCAGCAGCTTATCTGGGGGAGTCGACACCGGGGAGCTGTTTTTT; cdr3_aa: CASSLSGGVDTGELFF
d_call: NA; j_call: TRBJ2-3; v_call: TRBV30; clone_size: NA; cdr3_nt: TGTGCCTGGACGTGGGGGGACACAGATACGCAGTATTTT; cdr3_aa: CAWTWGDTDTQYF
d_call: TRBD2; j_call: TRBJ2-1; v_call: TRBV28; clone_size: many; cdr3_nt: TGTGCCAGCAGGTCAACTAGCGGGGGCCTCAATGAGCAGTTCTTC; cdr3_aa: CASRSTSGGLNEQFF
d_call: TRBD2; j_call: TRBJ2-5; v_call: TRBV18; clone_size: few; cdr3_nt: TGTGCCAGCTCACTCCAAGCGGGGGTAGAGACCCAGTACTTC; cdr3_aa: CASSLQAGVETQYF
d_call: TRBD2; j_call: TRBJ2-3; v_call: TRBV20-1; clone_size: NA; cdr3_nt: TGCAGTGCTAGAGATTCTGGGAGGGGGCAGTATTTT; cdr3_aa: CSARDSGRGQYF
d_call: TRBD2; j_call: TRBJ2-1; v_call: TRBV12-3/TRBV12-4; clone_size: NA; cdr3_nt: TGTGCCAGCAATTATGGATCGACTAGCGGGAACAACAATGAGCAGTTCTTC; cdr3_aa: CASNYGSTSGNNNEQFF
d_call: NA; j_call: TRBJ2-3; v_call: TRBV14; clone_size: NA; cdr3_nt: TGTGCCAGCAGCCAAGTTAGTCAGGCCACGCAGTATTTT; cdr3_aa: CASSQVSQATQYF
d_call: NA; j_call: TRBJ2-7; v_call: TRBV28; clone_size: few; cdr3_nt: TGTGCCAGCAGTCCCTCCTACGGGCAGTACTTC; cdr3_aa: CASSPSYGQYF
d_call: NA; j_call: TRBJ2-1; v_call: TRBV29-1; clone_size: NA; cdr3_nt: TGTAGCGTGCGGACGGGCACCCACAATGAGCAGTTCTTC; cdr3_aa: CSVRTGTHNEQFF
d_call: NA; j_call: TRBJ2-7; v_call: TRBV7-2; clone_size: NA; cdr3_nt: TGTGCCTGCTCAAATCCAGGGATCGGTGTCTACGAGCAGTACTTC; cdr3_aa: CACSNPGIGVYEQYF
d_call: TRBD1; j_call: TRBJ2-7; v_call: TRBV5-1; clone_size: NA; cdr3_nt: TGCGCCAGCAGCTTGACGGGGACAGGGGGCTTTGAGCAGTACTTC; cdr3_aa: CASSLTGTGGFEQYF
d_call: NA; j_call: TRBJ1-1; v_call: TRBV6-6; clone_size: once; cdr3_nt: TGTGCCAGCAGTTACTCGACGAGGGCCACTGAAGCTTTCTTT; cdr3_aa: CASSYSTRATEAFF
d_call: NA; j_call: TRBJ1-2; v_call: TRBV18; clone_size: NA; cdr3_nt: TGTGCCAGCTCACCAGGACCGGGGTACTATGGCTACACCTTC; cdr3_aa: CASSPGPGYYGYTF
d_call: NA; j_call: TRBJ2-7; v_call: TRBV4-1; clone_size: NA; cdr3_nt: TGCGCCAGCAGCCAAGAAGATGGGGACGGCTCCTACGAGCAGTACTTC; cdr3_aa: CASSQEDGDGSYEQYF
d_call: NA; j_call: TRBJ2-1; v_call: TRBV28; clone_size: NA; cdr3_nt: TGTGCCAGCAGTTTTTTAGACTACAATGAGCAGTTCTTC; cdr3_aa: CASSFLDYNEQFF
d_call: NA; j_call: TRBJ1-4; v_call: TRBV9; clone_size: NA; cdr3_nt: TGTGCCAGCAGCCCCGGGCTCACCACGGCTAATGAAAAACGGTTTTTT; cdr3_aa: CASSPGLTTANEKRFF
d_call: NA; j_call: TRBJ1-5; v_call: TRBV12-3/TRBV12-4; clone_size: NA; cdr3_nt: TGTGCCAGCAGGTTCAAGGGAGGCAATCAGCCCCAGCATTTT; cdr3_aa: CASRFKGGNQPQHF
d_call: TRBD2; j_call: TRBJ2-7; v_call: TRBV6-6; clone_size: many; cdr3_nt: TGTGCCAGCAGTTCCTCTCGAACGGGGGGGCCAGACGAGCAGTACTTC; cdr3_aa: CASSSSRTGGPDEQYF
d_call: NA; j_call: TRBJ1-1; v_call: TRBV7-2; clone_size: NA; cdr3_nt: TGTGCCAGCAGCTTAGAATCGGCGAACACTAAGGCTTTCTTT; cdr3_aa: CASSLESANTKAFF
d_call: NA; j_call: TRBJ2-7; v_call: TRBV25-1; clone_size: NA; cdr3_nt: TGTGCCAGCAGTGGTCAAGGGGTCCTCTACGAGCAGTACTTC; cdr3_aa: CASSGQGVLYEQYF
d_call: TRBD1; j_call: TRBJ1-1; v_call: TRBV6-5; clone_size: NA; cdr3_nt: TGTGCCAGCAGTTACTCGACAGGGGCGCACACTGAAGCTTTCTTT; cdr3_aa: CASSYSTGAHTEAFF
d_call: TRBD1; j_call: TRBJ1-2; v_call: TRBV28; clone_size: few; cdr3_nt: TGTGCCAGCAGCATAAGGACAGGGAGGGAGTCCGGCTACACCTTC; cdr3_aa: CASSIRTGRESGYTF
d_call: TRBD2; j_call: TRBJ2-3; v_call: TRBV18; clone_size: NA; cdr3_nt: TGTGCCAGCTCACCTATCCCGGGACTAGCGGGGTCTGGCACAGATACGCAGTATTTT; cdr3_aa: CASSPIPGLAGSGTDTQYF
d_call: NA; j_call: TRBJ2-4; v_call: TRBV12-3/TRBV12-4; clone_size: few; cdr3_nt: TGTGCCAGCAGGCGAGTAGCGAGGTCGGAGACTCAGTACTTC; cdr3_aa: CASRRVARSETQYF
d_call: NA; j_call: TRBJ1-2; v_call: TRBV20-1; clone_size: NA; cdr3_nt: TGCAGTGCTAGAGGTGGTTTGAAGAGGGGGGGTGGCTACACCTTC; cdr3_aa: CSARGGLKRGGGYTF
d_call: TRBD1; j_call: TRBJ2-5; v_call: TRBV5-1; clone_size: NA; cdr3_nt: TGCGCCAGCAGCTTAAGCCCCGGGACAGGATACAATGAGCAGTACTTC; cdr3_aa: CASSLSPGTGYNEQYF
d_call: TRBD1; j_call: TRBJ1-5; v_call: TRBV11-2; clone_size: NA; cdr3_nt: TGTGCCAGCAGCTCTGGGACAGGGGCTCAGCCCCTGCATTTT; cdr3_aa: CASSSGTGAQPLHF
d_call: NA; j_call: TRBJ1-2; v_call: TRBV12-3/TRBV12-4; clone_size: NA; cdr3_nt: TGTGCCAGCAGTTTACTAGGGGGTGAATCGAGCACCTTC; cdr3_aa: CASSLLGGESSTF
d_call: NA; j_call: TRBJ1-4; v_call: TRBV5-1; clone_size: NA; cdr3_nt: TGCGCCAGCAGCTTATCCGGGAGAAGCGATGAAAAACTGTTTTTT; cdr3_aa: CASSLSGRSDEKLFF
d_call: TRBD2; j_call: TRBJ2-5; v_call: TRBV12-3/TRBV12-4; clone_size: NA; cdr3_nt: TGTACCAGCAGTTTACGGGCTAGCGGGGCAAAGACCCAGTACTTC; cdr3_aa: CTSSLRASGAKTQYF
d_call: NA; j_call: TRBJ1-5; v_call: TRBV4-1; clone_size: many; cdr3_nt: TGCGCCAGCAGCCAAGAAGAGTACGTCACGGAGCCCCAGCATTTT; cdr3_aa: CASSQEEYVTEPQHF
d_call: TRBD2; j_call: TRBJ2-3; v_call: TRBV29-1; clone_size: few; cdr3_nt: TGCAGCTTAGCGGGGGGGATATCAGATACGCAGTATTTT; cdr3_aa: CSLAGGISDTQYF
d_call: NA; j_call: TRBJ2-7; v_call: TRBV14; clone_size: few; cdr3_nt: TGTGCCAGCAGCCGGGGACTGCTGAGGGGCGAGCAGTACTTC; cdr3_aa: CASSRGLLRGEQYF
d_call: TRBD2; j_call: TRBJ2-1; v_call: TRBV5-1; clone_size: NA; cdr3_nt: TGCGCCAGCAGATGGTCTAGCGGGGGGGCGTCGGGGAATGAGCAGTTCTTC; cdr3_aa: CASRWSSGGASGNEQFF
d_call: TRBD1; j_call: TRBJ1-1; v_call: TRBV29-1; clone_size: many; cdr3_nt: TGCAGCGTTTCGACAGGGATGGTCGGAACTGAAGCTTTCTTT; cdr3_aa: CSVSTGMVGTEAFF
d_call: TRBD2; j_call: TRBJ2-1; v_call: TRBV7-2; clone_size: many; cdr3_nt: TGTGCCAGCAGCCAAGAGGGTCTAGCGGGGCCATACAATGAGCAGTTCTTC; cdr3_aa: CASSQEGLAGPYNEQFF
d_call: TRBD1; j_call: TRBJ2-7; v_call: TRBV7-2; clone_size: many; cdr3_nt: TGTGCCAGCAGCTCTACCCGGGACAGGGATTATTTAGAGCAGTACTTC; cdr3_aa: CASSSTRDRDYLEQYF
d_call: TRBD1; j_call: TRBJ2-7; v_call: TRBV20-1; clone_size: many; cdr3_nt: TGCAGTGCAGCGGACAGGGGGAGGGTCTACGAGCAGTACTTC; cdr3_aa: CSAADRGRVYEQYF
d_call: NA; j_call: TRBJ2-3; v_call: TRBV29-1; clone_size: NA; cdr3_nt: TGCAGCGTACGTGGGGCGGGGGCTCCGATCAGCACAGATACGCAGTATTTT; cdr3_aa: CSVRGAGAPISTDTQYF
d_call: TRBD2; j_call: TRBJ2-1; v_call: TRBV5-1; clone_size: NA; cdr3_nt: TGCGCCAGCACCCCAGTTGTGCGGGGGGGTTCTAGTGAGCAGTTCTTC; cdr3_aa: CASTPVVRGGSSEQFF
d_call: NA; j_call: TRBJ2-2; v_call: TRBV2; clone_size: many; cdr3_nt: TGTGCCAGCAGTGTCCGGAACACCGGGGAGCTGTTTTTT; cdr3_aa: CASSVRNTGELFF
d_call: TRBD2; j_call: TRBJ2-3; v_call: TRBV29-1; clone_size: few; cdr3_nt: TGCAGCGTTATACTAGCGGGGGGCCTCACAGATACGCAGTATTTT; cdr3_aa: CSVILAGGLTDTQYF
d_call: TRBD1; j_call: TRBJ2-3; v_call: TRBV5-1; clone_size: NA; cdr3_nt: TGCGCCAGCAGCGGAGACAGGGTATTCACAGATACGCAGTATTTT; cdr3_aa: CASSGDRVFTDTQYF
d_call: NA; j_call: TRBJ1-1; v_call: TRBV27; clone_size: NA; cdr3_nt: TGTGCCAATTTAGGTGGGCTCAAGAACACTGAAGCTTTCTTT; cdr3_aa: CANLGGLKNTEAFF
d_call: NA; j_call: TRBJ1-4; v_call: TRBV7-9; clone_size: few; cdr3_nt: TGTGCCAGCAAGCCCTCCACTAATGAAAAACTGTTTTTT; cdr3_aa: CASKPSTNEKLFF
d_call: NA; j_call: TRBJ2-3; v_call: TRBV11-1; clone_size: NA; cdr3_nt: TGTGCCAGCAGCATCCCGGGACTAAGGGGGGATACGCAGTATTTT; cdr3_aa: CASSIPGLRGDTQYF
d_call: NA; j_call: TRBJ2-5; v_call: TRBV27; clone_size: many; cdr3_nt: TGTGCCAGCAGAGAGACCCAGTACTTC; cdr3_aa: CASRETQYF
d_call: NA; j_call: TRBJ2-5; v_call: TRBV29-1; clone_size: NA; cdr3_nt: TGCAGCGTTGTCCCGGGGCAAGAGACCCAGTACTTC; cdr3_aa: CSVVPGQETQYF